This section outlines one T cell receptor beta chain sequence together with its context. The antigen remains unidentified. These data originate in a study of Graves' ophthalmopathy and Graves' hyperthyroidism. Study results and limitations: The blood repertoire also included most expanded thyroid clonotypes above 0.001 frequency. For separating ophthalmopathy from stable hyperthyroidism, a 13-signature model gave under 90% sensitivity and roughly 77% specificity.

TCR beta CDR3 regions were amplified from RNA transcripts. Second-round multiplex PCR came after first-round RT-PCR with HTBI primers. TCRdb itself ran the multiplex PCR reads through MiXCR, one entry per CDR3 protein. The sample shows 200,000 to 250,000 distinct CDR3 sequences, around a fifth of them seen only once. CDR3 length: 15 amino acids. CDR1 MNHEY and CDR2 SVGAGI come from the germline V gene. Trimming removed 4 bases from V and 7 bases from J; junction bases left unmatched: 7. Lactation, pregnancy, uncontrolled infections and other autoimmune diseases were all grounds for excluding patients. The PBMCs had their origin in 8.5 to 10 ml of fresh peripheral blood.

Sequenced sample: peripheral blood. V usage is TRBV6-5 and J usage is TRBJ2-5; TRBD2 matches at 12 bases. This TCR came from a woman aged 50 to 60 with Graves' ophthalmopathy. CDR3 loop: CASSSRLAGEGTQYF. DNA for the CDR3: TGTGCCAGCAGTTCACGACTAGCGGGAGAGGGGACCCAGTACTTC.